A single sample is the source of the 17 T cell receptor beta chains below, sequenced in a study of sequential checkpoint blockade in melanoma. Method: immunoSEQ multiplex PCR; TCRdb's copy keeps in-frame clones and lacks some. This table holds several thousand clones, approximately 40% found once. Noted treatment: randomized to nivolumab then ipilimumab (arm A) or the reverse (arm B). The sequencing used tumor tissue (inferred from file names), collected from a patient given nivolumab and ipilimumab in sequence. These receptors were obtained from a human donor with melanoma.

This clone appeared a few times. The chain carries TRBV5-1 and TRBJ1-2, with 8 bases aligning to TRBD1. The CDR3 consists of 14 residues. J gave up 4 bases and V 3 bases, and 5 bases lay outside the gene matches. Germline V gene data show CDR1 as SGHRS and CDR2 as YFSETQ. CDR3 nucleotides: TGCGCCAGCAGCTCAGGGGGCGCGTCCTATGGCTACACCTTC. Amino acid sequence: CASSSGGASYGYTF.

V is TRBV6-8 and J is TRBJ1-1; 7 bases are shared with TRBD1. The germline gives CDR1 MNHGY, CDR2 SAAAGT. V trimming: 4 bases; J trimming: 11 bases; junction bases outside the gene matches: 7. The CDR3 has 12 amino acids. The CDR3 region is CASSSTTGNAFF. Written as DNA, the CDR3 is TGTGCCAGCAGTTCCACGACAGGGAACGCTTTCTTT.

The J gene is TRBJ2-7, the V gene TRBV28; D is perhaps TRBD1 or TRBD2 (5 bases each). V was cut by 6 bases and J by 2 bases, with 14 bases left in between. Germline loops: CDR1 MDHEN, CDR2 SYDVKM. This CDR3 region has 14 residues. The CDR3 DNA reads TGTGCCAGCAGCCGGGACCGCCTCCCCTACGAGCAGTACTTC. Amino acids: CASSRDRLPYEQYF.

The DNA of the CDR3 is TGCGCCAGCAGCCAAACCGGGACAGGGAATCAGCCCCAGCATTTT. Its translation: CASSQTGTGNQPQHF. This chain joins TRBV4-3 and TRBJ1-5, with 9 bases that match TRBD1. Germline assignment: CDR1 LGHNA and CDR2 YSLEER. Trimming at V came to 2 bases and at J to 4 bases, leaving 3 bases not matched to a gene. The CDR3 totals 15 residues.

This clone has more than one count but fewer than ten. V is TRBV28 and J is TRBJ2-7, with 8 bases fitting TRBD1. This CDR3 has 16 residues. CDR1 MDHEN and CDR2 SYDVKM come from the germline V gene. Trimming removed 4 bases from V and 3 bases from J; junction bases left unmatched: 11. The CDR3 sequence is CASSSRWTGRDYEQYF. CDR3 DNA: TGTGCCAGCAGTTCCCGATGGACAGGGCGAGACTACGAGCAGTACTTC.

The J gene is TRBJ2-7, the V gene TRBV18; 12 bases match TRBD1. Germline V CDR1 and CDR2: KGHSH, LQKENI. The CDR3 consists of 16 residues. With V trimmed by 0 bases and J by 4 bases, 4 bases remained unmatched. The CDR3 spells CASSPPAGQGAYEQYF. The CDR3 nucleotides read TGTGCCAGCTCACCACCGGCGGGACAGGGGGCTTACGAGCAGTACTTC.

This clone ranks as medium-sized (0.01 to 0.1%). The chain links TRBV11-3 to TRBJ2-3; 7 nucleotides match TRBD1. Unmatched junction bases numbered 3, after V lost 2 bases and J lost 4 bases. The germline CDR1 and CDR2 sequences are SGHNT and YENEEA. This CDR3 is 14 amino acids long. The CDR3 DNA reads TGTGCCAGCAGCTTAATCACAGGGGCAGATACGCAGTATTTT. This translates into CASSLITGADTQYF.

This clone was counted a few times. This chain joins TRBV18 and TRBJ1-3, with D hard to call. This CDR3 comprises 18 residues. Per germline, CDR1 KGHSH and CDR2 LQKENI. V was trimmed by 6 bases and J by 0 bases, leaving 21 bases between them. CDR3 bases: TGTGCCAGCTCCCGGGAGCCAGGCAGGACCATCTCTGGAAACACCATATATTTT. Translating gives CASSREPGRTISGNTIYF.

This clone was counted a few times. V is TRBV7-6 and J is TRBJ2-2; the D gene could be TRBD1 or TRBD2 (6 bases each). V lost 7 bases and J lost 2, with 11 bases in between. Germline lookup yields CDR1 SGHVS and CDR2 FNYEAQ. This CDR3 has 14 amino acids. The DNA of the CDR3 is TGTGCCAGCATCTGGGGGGCCAACACCGGGGAGCTGTTTTTT. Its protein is CASIWGANTGELFF.

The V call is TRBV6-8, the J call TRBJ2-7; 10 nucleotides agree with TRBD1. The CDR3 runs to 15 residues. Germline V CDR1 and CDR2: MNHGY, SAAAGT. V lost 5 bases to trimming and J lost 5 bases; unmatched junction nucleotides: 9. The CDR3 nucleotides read TGTGCCAGCAGTCCCCCGGACAGGGGGGGTAACGAGCAGTACTTC. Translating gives CASSPPDRGGNEQYF.

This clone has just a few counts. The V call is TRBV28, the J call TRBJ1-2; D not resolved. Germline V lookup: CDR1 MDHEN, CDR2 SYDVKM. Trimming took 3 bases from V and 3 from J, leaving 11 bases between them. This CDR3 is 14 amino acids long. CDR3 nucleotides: TGTGCCAGCAGTTTTGCCGGAGGGTACTATGGCTACACCTTC. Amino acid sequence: CASSFAGGYYGYTF.

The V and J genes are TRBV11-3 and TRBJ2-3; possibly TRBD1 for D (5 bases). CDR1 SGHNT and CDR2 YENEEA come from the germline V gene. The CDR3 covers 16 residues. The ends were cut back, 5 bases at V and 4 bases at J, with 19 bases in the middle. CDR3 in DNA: TGTGCCAGCAGCCAAGGGGTAGGTTCTTGGGCAGATACGCAGTATTTT. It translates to CASSQGVGSWADTQYF.

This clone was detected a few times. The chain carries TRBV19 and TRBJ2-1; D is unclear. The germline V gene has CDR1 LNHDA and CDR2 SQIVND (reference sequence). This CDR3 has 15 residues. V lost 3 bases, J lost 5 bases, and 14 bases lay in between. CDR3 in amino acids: CASSIWVNRNNEQFF. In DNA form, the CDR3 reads TGTGCCAGTAGTATTTGGGTTAATAGAAACAATGAGCAGTTCTTC.

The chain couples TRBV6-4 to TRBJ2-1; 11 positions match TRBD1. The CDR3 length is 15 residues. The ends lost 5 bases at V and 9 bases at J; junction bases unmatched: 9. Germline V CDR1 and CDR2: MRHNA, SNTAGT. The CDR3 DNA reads TGTGCCAGCAGTTTAGGACAGGGGGCGCGGGCTGAGCAGTTCTTC. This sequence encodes CASSLGQGARAEQFF.

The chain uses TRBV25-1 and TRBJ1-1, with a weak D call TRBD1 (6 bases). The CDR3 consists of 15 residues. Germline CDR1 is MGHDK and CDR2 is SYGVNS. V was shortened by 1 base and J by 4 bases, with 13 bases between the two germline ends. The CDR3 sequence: CASSESRAGATEAFF. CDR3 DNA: TGTGCCAGCAGTGAATCGAGGGCAGGGGCCACTGAAGCTTTCTTT.

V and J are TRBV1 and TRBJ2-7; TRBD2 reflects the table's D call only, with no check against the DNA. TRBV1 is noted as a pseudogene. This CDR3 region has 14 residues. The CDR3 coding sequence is TGCGCCAGCAGCCAAGTAGCGGGAGGGCTAGAGCAGTACTTC. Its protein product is CASSQVAGGLEQYF.

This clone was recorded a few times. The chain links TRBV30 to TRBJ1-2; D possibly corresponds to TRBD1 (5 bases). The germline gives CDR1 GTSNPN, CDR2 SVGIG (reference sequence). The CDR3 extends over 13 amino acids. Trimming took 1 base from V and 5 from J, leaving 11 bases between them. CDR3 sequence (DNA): TGTGCCTGGAGTGCCGGGGGGTGGTATGGCTACACCTTC. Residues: CAWSAGGWYGYTF.